This T cell receptor beta chain appears in the sequencing data of a study of blood T cell repertoires in COVID-19. Produced via immunoSEQ multiplex PCR; TCRdb's table is partial and in-frame only. Of about 140,000 clones listed, around 80% are singletons. Unmatched junction bases numbered 8, after V lost 10 bases and J lost 8 bases. The CDR3 runs to 12 residues. The V gene is TRBV12-3 or TRBV12-4, the J gene TRBJ2-1, with 7 nucleotides matching TRBD1. This receptor was obtained from a human donor in a cohort sampled during active COVID-19. Sequences were obtained from peripheral blood. The CDR3: CATQGQSDEQFF. The CDR3 bases are TGTGCCACCCAGGGACAGTCGGATGAGCAGTTCTTC.